What follows are 18 T cell receptor beta chains derived from one specimen sequenced in a study. Tregs were sorted as CD4+CD25+CD127-/low cells. TCRdb analysed the 5' RACE reads with MiXCR anew, one entry per CDR3 protein. This sample has tens of thousands of distinct CDR3 sequences; less than 30% occur once, and the top ten carry 2.2%. Sequences were obtained from tumor-infiltrating Tregs sorted from the breast tumor. The source of these receptors is a female donor with breast cancer.

This sequence joins TRBV7-9 and TRBJ1-1, with 7 bases that match TRBD1. The CDR3 consists of 16 residues. Per the germline V gene, CDR1 is SEHNR and CDR2 is FQNEAQ (reference sequence). V lost 5 bases and J lost 3; bases outside the gene matches: 12. CDR3 amino acids: CASSPEGRDSDTEAFF. CDR3 nucleotides: TGTGCCAGCAGCCCAGAGGGAAGGGACAGCGACACTGAAGCTTTCTTT.

This clonotype was recorded at least ten times. This chain joins TRBV20-1 and TRBJ1-1; 9 bases line up with TRBD1. After removal of 0 bases from V and 4 bases from J, the junction contained 3 bases not matched to a gene. Looked up from germline, CDR1 is DFQATT and CDR2 is SNEGSKA (reference sequence). This CDR3 is 14 amino acids long. The CDR3 DNA is TGCAGTGCTAGAGAAGGGACAGGGACCACTGAAGCTTTCTTT. Amino acids: CSAREGTGTTEAFF.

J is TRBJ2-4 and V is TRBV20-1; D not certain. Trimming stripped 6 bases from V and 0 bases from J, with 15 bases between. Germline V lookup: CDR1 DFQATT, CDR2 SNEGSKA (reference sequence). The CDR3 length is 15 residues. This CDR3 is CSAPPVSGAKNIQYF. The DNA of the CDR3 is TGCAGTGCGCCCCCGGTTAGTGGAGCCAAAAACATTCAGTACTTC.

With regard to this clonotype: Possible read error: a much larger clone is one base away. This chain connects TRBV5-5 to TRBJ2-1; 7 bases are shared with TRBD2. CDR1 SGHKS and CDR2 YYEKEE come from the germline V gene (reference sequence). The CDR3 totals 15 residues. The CDR3 sequence: CSSQVAGLSYNEQFF. The CDR3 DNA reads as TGTTCCAGTCAGGTAGCGGGCCTCTCCTACAATGAGCAGTTCTTC. The variable domain in full, completed from reference TRBV5-5 and TRBJ2-1, reads DAGVTQSPTHLIKTRGQQVTLRCSPISGHKSVSWYQQVLGQGPQFIFQYYEKEERGRGNFPDRFSARQFPNYSSELNVNALLLGDSALYLCSSQVAGLSYNEQFFGPGTRLTVL.

This clonotype was found many times. The chain carries TRBV27 and TRBJ2-3; TRBD1 matches at 9 bases. The V and J ends lost 10 bases and 2 bases, in that order; junction bases with no gene match: 13. The CDR3 length is 16 residues. The germline CDR1 and CDR2 sequences are MNHEY and SMNVEV (reference sequence). CDR3 sequence reads: CATGTGIILPTDTQYF. The CDR3 DNA is TGTGCCACCGGGACAGGGATCATTCTCCCCACAGATACGCAGTATTTT.

This chain joins TRBV28 and TRBJ2-1; 9 bases fit TRBD1. V lost 7 bases to trimming and J lost 9 bases; unmatched junction nucleotides: 10. This CDR3 region has 14 residues. CDR1 is MDHEN, CDR2 SYDVKM, per germline. CDR3 region: CASTYLGQGSEQFF. The CDR3 DNA reads TGTGCCAGCACCTACCTGGGACAGGGCAGTGAGCAGTTCTTC.

This clonotype occurred once. The final CDR3 position lacks the conserved phenylalanine or tryptophan, pointing to a likely read error. The J gene is TRBJ1-2, the V gene TRBV5-1, with D hard to call. The V gene's germline CDR1 is SGHRS and CDR2 YFSETQ. The CDR3 runs to 13 residues. V was cut by 0 bases and J by 6 bases, with 9 bases left in between. CDR3 bases: TGCGCCAGCAGCTTGGACAGTCGAAATGGCTACACCCTC. Encoded protein: CASSLDSRNGYTL.

This sequence joins TRBV30 and TRBJ1-4, with D possibly matching TRBD1 (5 bases). Trimming removed 4 bases from V and 7 bases from J, with 16 bases in between. The CDR3 extends over 14 amino acids. CDR1 and CDR2 from the germline V gene are GTSNPN and SVGIG (reference sequence). The CDR3 bases are TGTGCCTGGACCGCCCTGGGGGTTCCTGAAAAACTGTTTTTT. Amino acids: CAWTALGVPEKLFF. The whole variable domain, filled in from reference TRBV30 and TRBJ1-4, reads SQTIHQWPATLVQPVGSPLSLECTVEGTSNPNLYWYRQAAGRGLQLLFYSVGIGQISSEVPQNLSASRPQDRQFILSSKKLLLSDSGFYLCAWTALGVPEKLFFGSGTQLSVL.

This chain uses TRBV9 with TRBJ2-2; perhaps TRBD1 as D (6 bases). CDR3 length equals 13 residues. Looked up from germline, CDR1 is SGDLS and CDR2 is YYNGEE. CDR3 sequence: CDGSPIGGWELFF. CDR3 coding DNA: TGTGACGGCAGCCCAATAGGGGGTTGGGAGCTGTTTTTT.

The chain links TRBV4-1 to TRBJ2-1; the D gene is possibly TRBD1 (6 bases). The CDR3 totals 15 residues. Germline loops: CDR1 MGHRA, CDR2 YSYEKL. V shed 3 bases and J shed 3 bases, with 12 bases lying between them. CDR3 nucleotide sequence: TGCGCCAGCAGCCAGATAACAGGGCTCTACAATGAGCAGTTCTTC. Translated, it gives CASSQITGLYNEQFF.

This clonotype was observed at least ten times. V is TRBV6-5 and J is TRBJ2-7; 8 bases line up with TRBD1. The V segment lost 11 bases and the J segment 1 base; nucleotides outside the gene matches: 4. Germline lookup yields CDR1 MNHEY and CDR2 SVGAGI. There are 12 residues in the CDR3. In DNA, the CDR3 is TGTGCCCGTGACAGGGGATCCTACGAGCAGTACTTC. The encoded protein is CARDRGSYEQYF.

The chain carries TRBV5-1 and TRBJ2-7; D ambiguous. This CDR3 is 12 amino acids long. Germline CDR1 SGHRS, CDR2 YFSETQ. The V gene lost 3 bases and the J gene lost 5 bases, with 9 bases spanning the gap. The CDR3 DNA follows: TGCGCCAGCAGCTCGACCTGGGACGAGCAGTACTTC. Its protein is CASSSTWDEQYF.

The V and J genes are TRBV12-3 or TRBV12-4 and TRBJ1-5; 9 bases align to TRBD1. V was clipped by 3 bases and J by 6 bases; unmatched bases: 3. The CDR3 covers 14 residues. CDR3 sequence reads: CASSLLTGGQPQHF. CDR3 nucleotides: TGTGCCAGCAGTTTGTTGACAGGGGGTCAGCCCCAGCATTTT.

This clonotype was counted only a few times. The gene calls are TRBV4-1 and TRBJ1-4; D unclear. Trimming cost V 0 bases and J 8 bases, with 13 bases left between them. The germline V gene encodes CDR1 MGHRA and CDR2 YSYEKL. The CDR3 covers 15 residues. Here the CDR3 DNA reads TGCGCCAGCAGCCAAGATGGAACGGGAGGCGAAAAACTGTTTTTT. It encodes CASSQDGTGGEKLFF.

The chain employs TRBV5-1 and TRBJ2-7, with 7 bases lining up with TRBD1. CDR1 is SGHRS and CDR2 is YFSETQ in the germline V gene. This CDR3 contains 16 residues. The V segment lost 0 bases and the J segment 0 bases; nucleotides outside the gene matches: 6. The CDR3 bases are TGCGCCAGCAGCTTGGAGACAGGGAACCCCTCCTACGAGCAGTACTTC. It is translated as CASSLETGNPSYEQYF.

This clonotype has ten or more counts. V usage is TRBV3-1 and J usage is TRBJ2-1, with D hard to call. Germline V lookup: CDR1 LGHDT, CDR2 YNNKEL (reference sequence). CDR3 size: 13 residues. V was trimmed by 0 bases and J by 12 bases, leaving 12 bases between them. DNA of the CDR3: TGTGCCAGCAGCCAAGATCTTAATGGTGGGCAGTTCTTC. As protein: CASSQDLNGGQFF.

This clonotype was seen more than once but under ten times. The chain joins TRBV5-1 to TRBJ2-2; D may be TRBD2 (6 bases). Germline values: CDR1 SGHRS, CDR2 YFSETQ. Trimming shortened V by 4 bases and J by 4 bases, and 17 bases separated the two germline ends. There are 16 residues in the CDR3. The CDR3 is CASSPGGRPGTGELFF. In nucleotides, the CDR3 is TGCGCCAGCAGCCCCGGTGGGAGGCCGGGCACCGGGGAGCTGTTTTTT. Combining the CDR3 with reference TRBV5-1 and TRBJ2-2 gives the whole variable domain KAGVTQTPRYLIKTRGQQVTLSCSPISGHRSVSWYQQTPGQGLQFLFEYFSETQRNKGNFPGRFSGRQFSNSRSEMNVSTLELGDSALYLCASSPGGRPGTGELFFGEGSRLTVL.

The chain is built from TRBV7-2 and TRBJ2-1, with D possibly being TRBD2 (6 bases). Germline V CDR1 and CDR2: SGHTA, FQGNSA. Trimming took off 3 bases at V and 5 bases at J, with 11 bases between the two ends. The CDR3 is 14 residues long. In nucleotides, the CDR3 is TGTGCCAGCAGCTTCGCGGGGACCCACAATGAGCAGTTCTTC. Amino acid sequence: CASSFAGTHNEQFF.